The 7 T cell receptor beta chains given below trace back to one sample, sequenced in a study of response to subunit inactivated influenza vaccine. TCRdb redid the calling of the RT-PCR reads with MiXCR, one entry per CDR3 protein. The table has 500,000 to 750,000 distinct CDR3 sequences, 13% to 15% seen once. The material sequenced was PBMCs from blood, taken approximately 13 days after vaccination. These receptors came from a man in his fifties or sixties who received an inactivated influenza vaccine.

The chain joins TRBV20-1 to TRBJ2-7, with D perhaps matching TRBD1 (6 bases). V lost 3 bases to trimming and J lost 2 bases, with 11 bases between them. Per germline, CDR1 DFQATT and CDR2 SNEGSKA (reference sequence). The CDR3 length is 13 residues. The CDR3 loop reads CSASRGHTYEQYF. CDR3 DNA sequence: TGCAGTGCTAGTAGGGGACACACCTACGAGCAGTACTTC.

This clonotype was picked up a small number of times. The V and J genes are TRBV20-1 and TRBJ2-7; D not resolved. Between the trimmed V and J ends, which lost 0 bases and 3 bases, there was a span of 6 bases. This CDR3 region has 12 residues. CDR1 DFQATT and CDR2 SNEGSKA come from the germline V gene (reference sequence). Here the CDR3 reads CSAREVYYEQYF. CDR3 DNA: TGCAGTGCTAGAGAGGTTTACTACGAGCAGTACTTC.

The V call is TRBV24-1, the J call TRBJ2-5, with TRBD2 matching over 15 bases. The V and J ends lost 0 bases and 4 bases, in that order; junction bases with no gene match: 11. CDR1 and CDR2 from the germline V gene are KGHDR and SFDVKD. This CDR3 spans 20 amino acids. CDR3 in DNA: TGTGCCACCAGTGATTTGGGATTGCTGGGACTAGCGGGAGGAGGAGAGACCCAGTACTTC. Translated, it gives CATSDLGLLGLAGGGETQYF.

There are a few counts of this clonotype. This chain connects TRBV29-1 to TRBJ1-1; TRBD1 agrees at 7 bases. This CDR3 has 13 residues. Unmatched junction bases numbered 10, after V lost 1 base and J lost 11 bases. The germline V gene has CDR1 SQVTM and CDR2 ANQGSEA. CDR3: CSVEVSATGKAFF. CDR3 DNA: TGCAGCGTTGAAGTTTCAGCGACAGGGAAGGCTTTCTTT.

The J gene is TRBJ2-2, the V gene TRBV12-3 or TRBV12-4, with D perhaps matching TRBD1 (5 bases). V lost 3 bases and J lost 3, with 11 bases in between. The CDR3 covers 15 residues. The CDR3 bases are TGTGCCAGCAGTTTTCATTCCAGGGACACCGGGGAGCTGTTTTTT. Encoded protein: CASSFHSRDTGELFF.

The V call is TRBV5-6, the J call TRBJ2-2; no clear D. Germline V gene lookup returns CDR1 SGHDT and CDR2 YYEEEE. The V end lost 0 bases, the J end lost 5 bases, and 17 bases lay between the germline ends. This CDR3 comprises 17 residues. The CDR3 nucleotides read TGTGCCAGCAGCTTGGACGGTGGTTCCTTGGTAACCGGGGAGCTGTTTTTT. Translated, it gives CASSLDGGSLVTGELFF.

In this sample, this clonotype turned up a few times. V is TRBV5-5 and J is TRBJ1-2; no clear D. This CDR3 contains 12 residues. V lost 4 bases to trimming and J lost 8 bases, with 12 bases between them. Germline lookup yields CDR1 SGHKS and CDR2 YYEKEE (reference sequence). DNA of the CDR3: TGTGCCAGCAGCGCAGTCGGCGGAGGCTACACCTTC. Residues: CASSAVGGGYTF.